These T cell receptor beta chains were read from a single sample in a study of monozygotic twins with inflammatory bowel disease. Each CDR3 protein gets one entry in TCRdb, which reprocessed the 5' RACE reads and gives no DNA. The sample is made up of approximately 400,000 distinct CDR3 sequences, and the top ten hold under 3% of it. Sample: blood. All receptors come from a human donor with ulcerative colitis or Crohn's disease, or a healthy co-twin of an affected twin (not recorded which). The CDR3 runs from the conserved cysteine through the conserved F or W.

V	J	CDR3
TRBV11-2	TRBJ2-5	CASSLDGGDGETQYF
TRBV5-8	TRBJ2-1	CASSIGPGDSSNEQFF
TRBV6-1	TRBJ2-1	CASGLAGVGSYNEQFF
TRBV20-1	TRBJ2-5	CSASSRQAAQETQYF
TRBV10-3	TRBJ2-3	CATTDGIGGTDTQYF
TRBV20-1	TRBJ2-7	CSASVQGKDEQYF
TRBV7-2	TRBJ2-3	CASSLVSSGVSNTQYF
TRBV29-1	TRBJ1-2	CSATLSSYGYTF
TRBV5-1	TRBJ2-3	CASGPQGVITDTQYF
TRBV12-3/TRBV12-4	TRBJ1-1	CASSLERGVEAFF
TRBV21-1	TRBJ2-5	CASSQQSAVQETQYF
TRBV20-1	TRBJ1-1	CSATDRVSNTEAFF
TRBV5-1	TRBJ2-1	CASSFFAGGQTSYNEQFF
TRBV20-1	TRBJ1-4	CSARVPGAREKLFF
TRBV6-5	TRBJ1-2	CATSRDRVYGYTF
TRBV4-2	TRBJ1-2	CASSQGVGSLNHGYTF
TRBV5-1	TRBJ2-7	CASSAGLAGAYEQYF
TRBV30	TRBJ1-1	CAWAAGQGFLWNTEAFF
TRBV18	TRBJ1-1	CASSPPWPGMNTEAFF
TRBV5-1	TRBJ2-1	CASASGTTYNEQFF
TRBV5-4	TRBJ2-3	CASSSAETNTDTQYF
TRBV20-1	TRBJ2-1	CSARGRGGDNEQFF
TRBV28	TRBJ2-2	CASSFSGRANTGELFF
TRBV11-2	TRBJ1-3	CASSLFPAPGNTIYF
TRBV4-3	TRBJ2-7	CASSQWTSGTYGQYF
TRBV20-1	TRBJ2-3	CSALNSGRGSNTDTQYF
TRBV5-1	TRBJ1-2	CASSPDSSYGCTF
TRBV6-5	TRBJ2-5	CASSYSPGATQYF
TRBV27	TRBJ1-2	CASSLSQGTPYGYTF
TRBV3-1	TRBJ1-1	CASSPTGKNTEAFF
TRBV7-6	TRBJ2-5	CASSLVGQGRETQYF
TRBV3-1	TRBJ1-2	CASSQNRGLYGYTF
TRBV29-1	TRBJ2-7	CSVAWGGTYEQYF
TRBV11-2	TRBJ2-7	CASSLDFRDSRYEQYF
TRBV7-6	TRBJ2-1	CASSMGQMGHEQFF
TRBV7-2	TRBJ2-1	CASSLAASGGATYNEQFF
TRBV28	TRBJ2-3	CASSEGQVSTDTQYF